Sequencing of this T cell receptor beta chain was carried out in a study of human T cells and chemical hapten exposure. During construction of the library, unique molecular identifiers were attached to individual cDNA molecules for quantitative, reproducible TCR counting. TCRdb reprocessed the RACE reads with MiXCR, giving one entry per CDR3 protein. The sample lists around 120,000 distinct CDR3 sequences, about 14% occurring once. This CDR3 region has 15 residues. V shed 2 bases and J shed 6 bases, with 16 bases lying between them. Germline assignment: CDR1 SGHNT and CDR2 YYREEE (reference sequence). This clonotype was seen a handful of times. Time point given: pre-sensitization, week 0. Treatment reported: therapeutic diphenylcyclopropenone sensitization with weekly scalp DPC. Every patch test was put on after a blood sample was taken. Unfractionated whole blood was the source from which total RNA was extracted.

Sequences were derived from whole blood, sampled in connection with sensitization to the hapten diphenylcyclopropenone (DPC). The V call is TRBV5-4, the J call TRBJ2-3; the D gene could be TRBD1 or TRBD2 (6 bases each). This sequence was found in a woman under 30 with alopecia areata. Some clones in this sample may be carry-over from other donors' samples. The CDR3 loop reads CASSLTGAAWDTQYF. The DNA of the CDR3 is TGTGCCAGCAGCTTAACGGGGGCCGCGTGGGATACGCAGTATTTT.